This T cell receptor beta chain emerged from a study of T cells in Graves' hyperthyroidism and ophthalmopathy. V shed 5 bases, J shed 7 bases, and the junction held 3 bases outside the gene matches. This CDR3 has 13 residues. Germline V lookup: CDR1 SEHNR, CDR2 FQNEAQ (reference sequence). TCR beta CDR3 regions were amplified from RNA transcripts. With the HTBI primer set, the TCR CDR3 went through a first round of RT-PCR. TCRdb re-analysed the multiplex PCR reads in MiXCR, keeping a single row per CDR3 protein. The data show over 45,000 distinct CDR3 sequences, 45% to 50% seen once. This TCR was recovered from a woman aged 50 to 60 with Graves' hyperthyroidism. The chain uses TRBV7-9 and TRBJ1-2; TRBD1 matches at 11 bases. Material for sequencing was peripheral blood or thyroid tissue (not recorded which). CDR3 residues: CASSNGQGAGYTF. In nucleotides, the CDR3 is TGTGCCAGCAGCAACGGACAGGGGGCTGGCTACACCTTC.